The 25 T cell receptor beta chains given below trace back to one sample, sequenced in a study of cytomegalovirus exposure and HLA in healthy donors. The protocol was immunoSEQ multiplex PCR, while the TCRdb copy is restricted to in-frame clones and leaves out a portion. The table has 110,000 or so clones, about 83% seen once; the top ten hold over 4%. Source material: PBMCs. The origin of the receptors is a man aged 18-30 years in good health and CMV-seronegative.

V is TRBV9 and J is TRBJ2-1; D is uncertain. The CDR3 is 16 amino acids. The V and J ends lost 0 bases and 8 bases respectively, with 18 bases between them. Germline CDR1 SGDLS, CDR2 YYNGEE. This chain's CDR3 is CASSVATSWRSHEQFF. For the CDR3, the DNA is TGTGCCAGCAGCGTAGCTACGTCTTGGCGGAGTCATGAGCAGTTCTTC. Full variable domain (missing parts from reference TRBV9 and TRBJ2-1): DSGVTQTPKHLITATGQRVTLRCSPRSGDLSVYWYQQSLDQGLQFLIQYYNGEERAKGNILERFSAQQFPDLHSELNLSSLELGDSALYFCASSVATSWRSHEQFFGPGTRLTVL.

The chain couples TRBV27 to TRBJ2-7, with a possible D match to TRBD2 (6 bases). V was shortened by 5 bases and J by 7 bases, with 15 bases between the two germline ends. The germline CDR1 and CDR2 sequences are MNHEY and SMNVEV (reference sequence). This CDR3 spans 13 amino acids. CDR3 amino acids: CASSPRGGWEQYF. The CDR3 bases are TGTGCCAGCAGTCCCCGCGGAGGGTGGGAGCAGTACTTC.

This chain uses TRBV5-1 with TRBJ2-2, with a tentative D call TRBD1 (6 bases). The CDR3 covers 12 residues. Germline-derived CDR1 and CDR2 are SGHRS and YFSETQ. V lost 7 bases to trimming and J lost 2 bases, with 6 bases between them. For the CDR3, the DNA is TGCGCCAGCGGGACAAACACCGGGGAGCTGTTTTTT. Translated: CASGTNTGELFF.

This clone has just a few counts. The chain uses TRBV6-1 and TRBJ1-6; 8 nucleotides line up with TRBD1. Germline V lookup: CDR1 MNHNS, CDR2 SASEGT. V was clipped by 5 bases and J by 11 bases; unmatched bases: 5. The CDR3 spans 13 residues. Here the CDR3 reads CASSLDRDPPLHF. CDR3 DNA: TGTGCCAGCAGTCTGGACAGGGATCCACCCCTCCACTTT.

This clone was found a few times. This chain links TRBV25-1 with TRBJ2-7; D is perhaps TRBD1 (5 bases). This CDR3 has 13 amino acids. Germline CDR1 reads MGHDK; CDR2 reads SYGVNS. V lost 4 bases to trimming and J lost 2 bases, with 9 bases between them. The CDR3 nucleotides read TGTGCCAGCAGTGGCCCAGGGACCTACGAGCAGTACTTC. Its translation is CASSGPGTYEQYF.

DNA of the CDR3: TGTGCCAGCAGCTTAGGCCAGTCCCCCGCCTACGAGCAGTACTTC. Protein sequence: CASSLGQSPAYEQYF. The chain links TRBV7-6 to TRBJ2-7; no definite D call. Trimming removed 1 base from V and 2 bases from J, with 12 bases in between. CDR3 length: 15 amino acids. Germline CDR1 SGHVS, CDR2 FNYEAQ.

This sequence joins TRBV30 and TRBJ1-1; 7 bases align to TRBD1. This CDR3 is 15 amino acids long. J was trimmed by 0 bases and V by 1 base; bases with no gene match: 5. Germline loops: CDR1 GTSNPN, CDR2 SVGIG (reference sequence). This chain's CDR3 is CAWSAGTEMNTEAFF. The CDR3 coding sequence is TGTGCCTGGAGTGCTGGGACAGAGATGAACACTGAAGCTTTCTTT.

This sequence joins TRBV4-1 and TRBJ2-6, with a weak D call TRBD2 (6 bases). The length of the CDR3 is 20 residues. CDR1 and CDR2 (germline): MGHRA, YSYEKL. V lost 1 base and J 0 bases, leaving 19 bases between the germline ends. DNA of the CDR3: TGCGCCAGCAGCCAAGCCTTCCAGAGAGGGACTCACTCTGGGGCCAACGTCCTGACTTTC. Translation gives CASSQAFQRGTHSGANVLTF.

This chain links TRBV30 with TRBJ2-3; 7 bases map to TRBD1. Germline trimming cut 3 bases from V and 0 bases from J; bases unmatched to any gene: 6. Germline V gene lookup returns CDR1 GTSNPN and CDR2 SVGIG (reference sequence). The CDR3 covers 15 residues. The CDR3 sequence: CAWSRAQGSTDTQYF. CDR3 coding DNA: TGTGCCTGGAGCCGAGCACAGGGGAGCACAGATACGCAGTATTTT.

The chain uses TRBV7-9 and TRBJ1-6; D remains unclear. The ends were cut back, 5 bases at V and 8 bases at J, with 19 bases in the middle. CDR3 size: 16 residues. Germline loops: CDR1 SEHNR, CDR2 FQNEAQ (reference sequence). Here the CDR3 reads CASSRGGGRSYSPLHF. The CDR3 DNA is TGTGCCAGCAGCCGGGGTGGAGGGAGAAGTTATTCACCCCTCCACTTT.

The chain has TRBV9 and TRBJ1-3; TRBD1 agrees at 7 bases. CDR1 is SGDLS, CDR2 YYNGEE, per germline. The V and J ends lost 2 bases and 4 bases, in that order; junction bases with no gene match: 9. This CDR3 is built from 16 residues. CDR3 region: CASSVRQGVAGNTIYF. Written as DNA, the CDR3 is TGTGCCAGCAGCGTCCGTCAGGGGGTTGCCGGAAACACCATATATTTT.

The rearrangement links TRBV7-2 to TRBJ1-5, with D uncertain. Germline CDR1 is SGHTA and CDR2 is FQGNSA. V dropped 2 bases and J dropped 4 bases, with 9 bases sitting between them. This CDR3 comprises 14 residues. The CDR3 region has the DNA TGTGCCAGCAGCTTATACGGCAGGAATCAGCCCCAGCATTTT. The encoded protein is CASSLYGRNQPQHF.

The chain is built from TRBV9 and TRBJ2-7; TRBD1 agrees at 9 bases. The germline V gene has CDR1 SGDLS and CDR2 YYNGEE. V trimming: 1 base; J trimming: 3 bases; junction bases outside the gene matches: 2. The CDR3 is 14 residues long. The CDR3 DNA reads as TGTGCCAGCAGCGTAACGGGACAGGGCTACGAGCAGTACTTC. Translating gives CASSVTGQGYEQYF.

This rearrangement joins TRBV30 to TRBJ1-4; the D gene is possibly TRBD1 (5 bases). Germline V lookup: CDR1 GTSNPN, CDR2 SVGIG (reference sequence). The CDR3 is made up of 14 amino acids. Trimming removed 7 bases from V and 3 bases from J, with 15 bases in between. CDR3 bases: TGTGCCTTGACAAGGCAGGGTGCTAATGAAAAACTGTTTTTT. As protein: CALTRQGANEKLFF.

This sequence joins TRBV27 and TRBJ2-1; 12 bases align to TRBD2. V was pared by 2 bases and J by 6 bases, with 11 bases of the junction left unmatched. The CDR3 extends over 18 amino acids. Germline values: CDR1 MNHEY, CDR2 SMNVEV (reference sequence). Written as DNA, the CDR3 is TGTGCCAGCAGTTTAGTTCTAGCGGGAGGGCCGTTCGGCAATGAGCAGTTCTTC. The encoded protein is CASSLVLAGGPFGNEQFF.

V is TRBV6-1 and J is TRBJ1-1; D unresolved. CDR3 length: 14 residues. The germline V gene has CDR1 MNHNS and CDR2 SASEGT. The V end lost 6 bases, the J end lost 0 bases, and 11 bases lay between the germline ends. The DNA of the CDR3 is TGTGCCAGCAGCAAAATGGGCTTGAACACTGAAGCTTTCTTT. Protein sequence: CASSKMGLNTEAFF.

DNA for the CDR3: TGTGCCACTTTCTCCGGCCAGGGCACAGATACGCAGTATTTT. As protein: CATFSGQGTDTQYF. The V gene is TRBV19, the J gene TRBJ2-3; D is unresolved. Trimming cost V 10 bases and J 1 base, with 15 bases left between them. The CDR3 consists of 14 residues. Germline values: CDR1 LNHDA, CDR2 SQIVND (reference sequence).

The rearrangement links TRBV6-5 to TRBJ1-1, with D maybe TRBD1 (6 bases). Per the germline V gene, CDR1 is MNHEY and CDR2 is SVGAGI. The CDR3 has 14 amino acids. Trimming took 2 bases from V and 5 from J, leaving 12 bases between them. The CDR3 DNA reads TGTGCCAGCAGTTACCGAACAGGGAATACTGAAGCTTTCTTT. Encoded protein: CASSYRTGNTEAFF.

The chain uses TRBV30 and TRBJ1-2; 10 bases are shared with TRBD1. This CDR3 is built from 15 residues. V lost 3 bases to trimming and J lost 4 bases; unmatched junction nucleotides: 8. Germline CDR1 is GTSNPN and CDR2 is SVGIG (reference sequence). The CDR3 DNA sequence: TGTGCCTGGAGGTATAGGACAGGGGGTGGCTATGGCTACACCTTC. Translated, it gives CAWRYRTGGGYGYTF.

The CDR3 reads CASSFPGQGNYGYTF. CDR3 bases: TGTGCCAGCAGCTTCCCAGGACAGGGCAACTATGGCTACACCTTC. The chain combines TRBV11-2 with TRBJ1-2; 8 nucleotides line up with TRBD1. The CDR3 has 15 amino acids. J was trimmed by 2 bases and V by 3 bases; bases with no gene match: 5. Germline CDR1 and CDR2: SGHAT and FQNNGV.

In its sample, this clone was seen once. The same CDR3 can be traced to other DNA sequences in this sample. The chain has TRBV5-4 and TRBJ2-3; 7 bases fit TRBD1. V was clipped by 0 bases and J by 2 bases; unmatched bases: 3. There are 15 residues in the CDR3. The germline CDR1 and CDR2 sequences are SGHNT and YYREEE (reference sequence). The CDR3 loop is CASSLGQGVTDTQYF. The CDR3 nucleotides read TGTGCCAGCAGCTTGGGACAGGGTGTCACAGATACGCAGTATTTT.

This chain connects TRBV19 to TRBJ1-6; D gene unclear. Germline CDR1 LNHDA, CDR2 SQIVND (reference sequence). This CDR3 comprises 15 residues. V shed 3 bases and J shed 0 bases, with 6 bases lying between them. The CDR3, as DNA: TGTGCCAGTAGTATCTTGAGCTCCTATAATTCACCCCTCCACTTT. Translated, it gives CASSILSSYNSPLHF.

The table lists this clone with a few counts. The chain carries TRBV25-1 and TRBJ1-6; D not resolved. Germline values: CDR1 MGHDK, CDR2 SYGVNS. This CDR3 contains 14 residues. With 4 bases removed from V and 7 bases from J, the gap between germline ends came to 11 bases. The CDR3 sequence: CASSGSAQNSPLHF. Here the CDR3 DNA reads TGTGCCAGCAGTGGTTCAGCGCAGAATTCACCCCTCCACTTT.

The rearrangement links TRBV27 to TRBJ2-7, with 9 bases lining up with TRBD1. The V segment lost 8 bases and the J segment 6 bases; nucleotides outside the gene matches: 8. The length of the CDR3 is 13 residues. Germline assignment: CDR1 MNHEY and CDR2 SMNVEV (reference sequence). DNA for the CDR3: TGTGCCAGCGGCCGGGACAGGGAACCCGAGCAGTACTTC. Protein sequence: CASGRDREPEQYF.

The chain employs TRBV29-1 and TRBJ2-2; perhaps TRBD2 as D (6 bases). This CDR3 is 15 amino acids long. The V end was cut by 4 bases, the J end by 2 bases, with 14 bases between. Germline V CDR1 and CDR2: SQVTM, ANQGSEA. The CDR3 DNA is TGCAGCGTTGGAAAAAGCGGGCTAAACACCGGGGAGCTGTTTTTT. Protein: CSVGKSGLNTGELFF.